This T cell receptor (beta chain) is from a study of blood T cell repertoires in COVID-19. On the study more broadly: The United States, Italy and Spain provided the acute and convalescent COVID-19 samples. In each case, the material was cDNA or gDNA derived from T cells, B-cell-depleted T cells, or PBMCs.

Germline CDR1 reads LGHNT; CDR2 reads FRNRAP. Trimming stripped 0 bases from V and 1 base from J, with 13 bases between. CDR3 length equals 18 residues. In the source study's methods: The assay estimated nucleated cells by amplifying reference gene primers. The repertoire was sequenced with immunoSEQ multiplex PCR; TCRdb's copy has only in-frame clones and lacks some. D and trimming were read from the DNA, whereas the V and J calls and clone size are those reported in that table. The sample lists a few hundred thousand clones; approximately 86% were seen once. This clone has just one count. Those enrolled in Seattle joined during active infection and were followed longitudinally afterward.

This TCR derives from a human donor with COVID-19, enrolled during active disease. The donor label of this sample is uncertain. This chain connects TRBV12-5 to TRBJ2-6; D gene uncertain. Sequences were obtained from peripheral blood. The CDR3 spells CASGLVQVGVSGANVLTF. The CDR3 DNA follows: TGTGCTAGTGGTTTGGTACAAGTCGGAGTATCTGGGGCCAACGTCCTGACTTTC.